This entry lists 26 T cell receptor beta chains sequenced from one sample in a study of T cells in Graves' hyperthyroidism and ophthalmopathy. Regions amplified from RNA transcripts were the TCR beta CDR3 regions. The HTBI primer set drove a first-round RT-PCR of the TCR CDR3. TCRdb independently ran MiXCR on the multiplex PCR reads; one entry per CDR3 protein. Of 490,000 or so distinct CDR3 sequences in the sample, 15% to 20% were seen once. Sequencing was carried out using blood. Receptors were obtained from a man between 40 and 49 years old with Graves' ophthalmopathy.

In DNA form, the CDR3 reads TGTGCCAGCAGCTCCGGGGGAGCGGGACTAGCCAGGAATGAGCAGTTCTTC. Translated: CASSSGGAGLARNEQFF. The chain is built from TRBV7-2 and TRBJ2-1, with TRBD2 matching 9 bases. CDR3 length: 17 amino acids. Germline V gene lookup returns CDR1 SGHTA and CDR2 FQGNSA. V lost 4 bases, J lost 7 bases, and 14 bases stayed unmatched. Together with reference TRBV7-2 and TRBJ2-1, the CDR3 gives the full variable domain: GAGVSQSPSNKVTEKGKDVELRCDPISGHTALYWYRQSLGQGLEFLIYFQGNSAPDKSGLPSDRFSAERTGGSVSTLTIQRTQQEDSAVYLCASSSGGAGLARNEQFFGPGTRLTVL.

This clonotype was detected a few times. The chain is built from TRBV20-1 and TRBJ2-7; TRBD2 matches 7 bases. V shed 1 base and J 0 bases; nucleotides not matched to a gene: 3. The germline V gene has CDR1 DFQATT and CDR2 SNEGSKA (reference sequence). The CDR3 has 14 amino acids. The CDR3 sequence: CSARGRETSYEQYF. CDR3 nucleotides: TGCAGTGCTAGAGGGCGGGAGACCTCCTACGAGCAGTACTTC.

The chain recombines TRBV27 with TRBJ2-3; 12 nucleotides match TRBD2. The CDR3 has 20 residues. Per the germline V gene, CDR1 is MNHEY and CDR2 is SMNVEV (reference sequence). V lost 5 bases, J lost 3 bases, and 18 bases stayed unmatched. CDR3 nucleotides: TGTGCCAGCAGTCCGATAAGACTAGCGGGAGATTTGGGGCGAACAGATACGCAGTATTTT. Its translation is CASSPIRLAGDLGRTDTQYF.

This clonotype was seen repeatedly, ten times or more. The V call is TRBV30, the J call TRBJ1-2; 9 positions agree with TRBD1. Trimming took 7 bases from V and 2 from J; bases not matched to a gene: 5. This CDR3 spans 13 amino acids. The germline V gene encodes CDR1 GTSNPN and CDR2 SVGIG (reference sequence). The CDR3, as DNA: TGTGCCTACTATGACAGGGGGAACTATGGCTACACCTTC. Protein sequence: CAYYDRGNYGYTF.

CDR3 sequence: CAWSVFSGTGGYGYTF. CDR3 in DNA: TGTGCCTGGAGTGTCTTTTCTGGGACAGGGGGCTATGGCTACACCTTC. The chain carries TRBV30 and TRBJ1-2; the match to TRBD1 covers 11 bases. The CDR3 runs 16 residues. Germline V gene data show CDR1 as GTSNPN and CDR2 as SVGIG (reference sequence). V shed 0 bases and J 4 bases; nucleotides not matched to a gene: 7.

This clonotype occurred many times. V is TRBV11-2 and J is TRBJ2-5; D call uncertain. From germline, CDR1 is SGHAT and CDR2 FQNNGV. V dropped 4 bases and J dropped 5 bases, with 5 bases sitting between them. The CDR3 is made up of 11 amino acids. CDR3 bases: TGTGCCAGCAGCTCCTGGGAGACCCAGTACTTC. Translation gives CASSSWETQYF. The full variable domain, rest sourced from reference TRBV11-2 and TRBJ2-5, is EAGVAQSPRYKIIEKRQSVAFWCNPISGHATLYWYQQILGQGPKLLIQFQNNGVVDDSQLPKDRFSAERLKGVDSTLKIQPAKLEDSAVYLCASSSWETQYFGPGTRLLVL.

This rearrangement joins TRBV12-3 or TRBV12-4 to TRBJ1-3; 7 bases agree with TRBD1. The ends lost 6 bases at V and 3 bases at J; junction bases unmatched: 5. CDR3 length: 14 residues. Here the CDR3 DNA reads TGTGCCAGCAGGTCGACAGGGATTGGAAACACCATATATTTT. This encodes CASRSTGIGNTIYF.

CDR3 DNA sequence: TGTGCCAGCAAGGACCCCGCGGAGACCCAGTACTTC. Translation gives CASKDPAETQYF. The chain couples TRBV2 to TRBJ2-5; unclear D gene. The CDR3 runs 12 residues. With 7 bases removed from V and 5 bases from J, the gap between germline ends came to 11 bases. CDR1 is SNHLY and CDR2 is FYNNEI in the germline V gene.

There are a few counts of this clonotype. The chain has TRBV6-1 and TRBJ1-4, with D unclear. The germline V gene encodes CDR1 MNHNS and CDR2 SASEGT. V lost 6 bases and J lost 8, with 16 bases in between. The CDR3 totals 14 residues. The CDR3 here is CASSPGGLFEKLFF. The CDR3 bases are TGTGCCAGCAGCCCGGGAGGGCTGTTCGAAAAACTGTTTTTT.

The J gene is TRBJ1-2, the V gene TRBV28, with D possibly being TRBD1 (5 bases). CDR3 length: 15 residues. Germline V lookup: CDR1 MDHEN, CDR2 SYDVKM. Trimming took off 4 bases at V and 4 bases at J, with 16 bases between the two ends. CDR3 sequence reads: CASSSMGGEGYGYTF. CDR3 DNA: TGTGCCAGCAGTTCCATGGGGGGGGAAGGCTATGGCTACACCTTC.

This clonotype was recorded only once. The CDR3 is CASRPPGLAGADEQFF. The CDR3 nucleotides read TGTGCCAGCAGGCCCCCGGGACTAGCGGGAGCGGATGAGCAGTTCTTC. The J gene is TRBJ2-1, the V gene TRBV7-3; the match to TRBD2 covers 14 bases. Trimming removed 6 bases from V and 8 bases from J; junction bases left unmatched: 9. The length of the CDR3 is 16 residues. Germline V gene data show CDR1 as SGHTA and CDR2 as FQGTGA.

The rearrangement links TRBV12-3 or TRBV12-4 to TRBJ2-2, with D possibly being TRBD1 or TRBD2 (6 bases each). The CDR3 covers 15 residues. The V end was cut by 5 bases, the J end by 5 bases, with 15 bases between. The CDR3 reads CASSRGRGETGELFF. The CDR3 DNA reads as TGTGCCAGCAGTCGGGGGCGAGGGGAAACCGGGGAGCTGTTTTTT.

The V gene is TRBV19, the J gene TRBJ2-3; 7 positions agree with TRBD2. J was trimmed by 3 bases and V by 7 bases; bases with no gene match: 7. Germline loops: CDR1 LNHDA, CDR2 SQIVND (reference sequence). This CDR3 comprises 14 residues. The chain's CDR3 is CASTFGLGTDTQYF. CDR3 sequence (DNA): TGTGCCAGTACCTTCGGACTAGGAACAGATACGCAGTATTTT.

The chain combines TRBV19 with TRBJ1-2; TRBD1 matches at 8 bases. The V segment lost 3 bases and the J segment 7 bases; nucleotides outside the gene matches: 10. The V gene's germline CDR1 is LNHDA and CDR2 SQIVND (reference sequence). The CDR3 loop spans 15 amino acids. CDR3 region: CASSIQQGGTGGYTF. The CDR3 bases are TGTGCCAGTAGTATCCAACAGGGAGGGACAGGTGGCTACACCTTC.

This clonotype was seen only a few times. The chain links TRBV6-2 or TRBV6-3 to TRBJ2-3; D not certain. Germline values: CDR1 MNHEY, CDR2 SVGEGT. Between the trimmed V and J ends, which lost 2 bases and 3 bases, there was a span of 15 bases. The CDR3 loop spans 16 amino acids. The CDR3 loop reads CASSYPLPGFTDTQYF. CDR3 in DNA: TGTGCCAGCAGTTACCCACTTCCGGGCTTTACAGATACGCAGTATTTT.

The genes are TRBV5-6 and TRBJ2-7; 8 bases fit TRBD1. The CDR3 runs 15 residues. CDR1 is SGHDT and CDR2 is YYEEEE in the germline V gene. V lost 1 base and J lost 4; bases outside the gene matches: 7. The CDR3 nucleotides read TGTGCCAGCAGCTTGTTCCGGACAGGGTCATACGAGCAGTACTTC. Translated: CASSLFRTGSYEQYF.

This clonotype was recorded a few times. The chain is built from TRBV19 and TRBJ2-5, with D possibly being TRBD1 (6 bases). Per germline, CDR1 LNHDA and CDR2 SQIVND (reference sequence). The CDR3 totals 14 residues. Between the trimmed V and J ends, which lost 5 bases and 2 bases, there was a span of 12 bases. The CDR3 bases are TGTGCCAGTAGTGAAGCCGGGACACAAGAGACCCAGTACTTC. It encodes CASSEAGTQETQYF.

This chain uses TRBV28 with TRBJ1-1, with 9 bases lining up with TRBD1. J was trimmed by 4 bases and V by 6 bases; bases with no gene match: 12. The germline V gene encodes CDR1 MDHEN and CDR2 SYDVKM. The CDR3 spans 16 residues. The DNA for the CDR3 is TGTGCCAGCAGGCGCCGTCCCGGGACAGGGCTCACTGAAGCTTTCTTT. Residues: CASRRRPGTGLTEAFF.

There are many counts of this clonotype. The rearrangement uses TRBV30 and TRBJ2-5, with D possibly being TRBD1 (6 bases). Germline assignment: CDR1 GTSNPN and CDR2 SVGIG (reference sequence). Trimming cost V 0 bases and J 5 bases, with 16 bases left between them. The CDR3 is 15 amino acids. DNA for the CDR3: TGTGCCTGGAGTGTAGGATTGCTTCAGGGGGAGACCCAGTACTTC. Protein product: CAWSVGLLQGETQYF.

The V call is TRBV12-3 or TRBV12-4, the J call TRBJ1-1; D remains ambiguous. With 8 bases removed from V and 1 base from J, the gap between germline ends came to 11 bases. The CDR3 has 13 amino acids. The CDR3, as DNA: TGTGCCAGCGGCTCACAGACGAACACTGAAGCTTTCTTT. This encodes CASGSQTNTEAFF.

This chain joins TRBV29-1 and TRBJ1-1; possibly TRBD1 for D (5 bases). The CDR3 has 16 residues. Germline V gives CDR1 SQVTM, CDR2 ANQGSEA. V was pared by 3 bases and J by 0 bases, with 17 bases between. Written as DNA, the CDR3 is TGCAGCGTTGATGTTGATCTAGGGGTGGTGAACACTGAAGCTTTCTTT. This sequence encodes CSVDVDLGVVNTEAFF.

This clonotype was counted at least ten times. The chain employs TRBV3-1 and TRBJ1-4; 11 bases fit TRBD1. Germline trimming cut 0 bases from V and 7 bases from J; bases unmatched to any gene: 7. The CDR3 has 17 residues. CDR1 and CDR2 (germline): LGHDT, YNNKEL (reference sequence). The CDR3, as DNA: TGTGCCAGCAGCCAAGACCCCCCCGGGACAGGGGGTGAAAAACTGTTTTTT. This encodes CASSQDPPGTGGEKLFF.

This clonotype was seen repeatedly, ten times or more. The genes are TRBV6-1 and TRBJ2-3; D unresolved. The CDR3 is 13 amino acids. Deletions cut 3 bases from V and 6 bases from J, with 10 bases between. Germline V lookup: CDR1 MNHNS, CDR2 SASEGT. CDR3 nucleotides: TGTGCCAGCAGTGAGGTTCCCAGGGATACGCAGTATTTT. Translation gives CASSEVPRDTQYF.

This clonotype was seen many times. CDR3 nucleotides: TGTGCCAGCAGCTTAGACCCGGCCGGACAGGGGATTCAAGAGACCCAGTACTTC. Protein: CASSLDPAGQGIQETQYF. The chain joins TRBV7-9 to TRBJ2-5, with TRBD1 identical over 9 bases. There are 18 residues in the CDR3. Germline CDR1 is SEHNR and CDR2 is FQNEAQ (reference sequence). Trimming at V came to 1 base and at J to 2 bases, leaving 11 bases not matched to a gene.

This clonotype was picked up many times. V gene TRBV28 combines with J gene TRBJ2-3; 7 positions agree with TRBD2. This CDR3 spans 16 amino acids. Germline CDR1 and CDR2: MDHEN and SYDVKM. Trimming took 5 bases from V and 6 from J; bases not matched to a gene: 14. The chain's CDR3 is CASSDPRGRAADTQYF. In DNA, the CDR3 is TGTGCCAGCAGTGACCCTCGGGGGAGGGCCGCGGATACGCAGTATTTT.

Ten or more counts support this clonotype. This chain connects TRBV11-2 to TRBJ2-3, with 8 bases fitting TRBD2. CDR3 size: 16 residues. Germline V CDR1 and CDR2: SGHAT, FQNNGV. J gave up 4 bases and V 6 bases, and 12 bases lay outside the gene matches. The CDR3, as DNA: TGTGCCAGCAGTGAGCACGGGAGGGCCTTAGCAGATACGCAGTATTTT. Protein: CASSEHGRALADTQYF.